This T cell receptor beta chain was sequenced for a study of CD8 T cells in Susac syndrome (dated by TCRdb to between 2018 and 2021). Looking at the study overall: The study used repertoire sequencing to test whether antigen drove CD8+ T cell activation and differentiation in Susac syndrome.

RNA was extracted with the RNeasy kit and about 0.5 to 1 ug was reverse transcribed using random hexamers. The immunoSEQ multiplex PCR assay, covering 54 Vbeta and 13 Jbeta segments, was used to amplify TCR beta CDR3 regions. PCR amplification bias was corrected by using a synthetic template baseline for primer optimization and computational correction. Under the source paper's analysis protocol: Reads were annotated to V, D and J genes according to IMGT and were analyzed with immunoSEQ Analyzer, with only productive sequences retained. Clonality was calculated as one minus the Shannon entropy normalized by log2 of the number of productive unique sequences. For each patient and control, public and private clones were evaluated within the 100 most prevalent clones. Susac-specific clones were defined as absent from healthy and MS cohorts, 1052 published viral clones and other ImmuneACCESS disease sequences. The public reads were run again by TCRdb, first through fastp at Q25 and then through MiXCR, and only productive beta chains were kept. One record per CDR3 amino acid sequence lists the most common genes and DNA. For this entry, the V and J calls and clone size follow TCRdb and not the study's own pipeline. This sample has some 190,000 distinct CDR3 sequences in its table, and approximately 94% of those were observed once. About 0.1% of the sample is taken by the ten largest.

The full study reports these points: The number of individuals in the TCR sequencing and HLA analysis was recognized as being relatively small.

Peripheral blood CD8+ and CD4+ T cells from healthy donors, Susac syndrome patients and multiple sclerosis patients were profiled by high-throughput TCR beta sequencing. The healthy donors served as controls matched for age and sex. Bulk CD8+ and CD4+ T cells were purified magnetically by negative isolation, whereas CD8+ TEMRA cells were enriched by FACS. Blood was collected in EDTA tubes and processed within 24 hours, with PBMCs isolated through density gradient centrifugation. PBMCs intended for TCR sequencing were cryopreserved in liquid nitrogen and were subsequently thawed in a 37 degrees C water bath. The sorted or isolated CD4+, CD8+ and CD8+ TEMRA cells had a purity of 90% or higher. Of note for this clonotype: Its antigen is still unknown. There are no base qualities to consult, and no much larger clone falls within one base.

Deletion took 0 bases off V and 7 bases off J, with a span of 15 bases between the germline ends. The CDR3 runs 14 residues from the cysteine to the phenylalanine. The CDR3 DNA has 42 bases and is translated from base 1. CDR1 and CDR2, looked up from the germline V gene (reference sequence), are DFQATT and SNEGSKA. The rearrangement combines TRBV20-1 with TRBJ2-5; the D segment may tentatively be TRBD1 or TRBD2, each giving 5 matched bases. The sequencing input was CD4+ T cells from PBMCs. This clonotype originated in a human donor in good health. The DNA reads as follows: TGCAGTGCTAGAGATCTTGAGGGGTTGGGGACCCAGTACTTC. This translates into CSARDLEGLGTQYF.